The clone carrying this T cell receptor (beta chain) has more than one count but fewer than ten. An input of about 0.5 to 1 ug of RNA was subjected to reverse transcription using random hexamers. The method of amplification for TCR beta CDR3 was immunoSEQ multiplex PCR, covering 54 Vbeta and 13 Jbeta. TCRdb re-called the immunoSEQ multiplex PCR reads with MiXCR, one entry per CDR3 protein. Of roughly 140,000 distinct CDR3 sequences in the sample, 95% to 96% were seen once. This specimen comes from a study of CD8 T cells in Susac syndrome. Germline values: CDR1 GTSNPN, CDR2 SVGIG (reference sequence). This CDR3 comprises 15 residues. J lost 7 bases, V lost 3 bases, and 8 bases had no gene match.

The sequenced sample was CD8+ T cells from PBMCs. The gene calls are TRBV30 and TRBJ1-5; 11 nucleotides align to TRBD1. The sequence derives from a human donor with multiple sclerosis. The DNA of the CDR3 is TGTGCCTGGAGCGGTGGACAGGGGGCGAGGCAGCCCCAGCATTTT. It translates to CAWSGGQGARQPQHF.